This note documents a single TCR beta chain sequence. The data were taken from a study of blood T cell repertoires in COVID-19. TCRdb's table, derived via immunoSEQ multiplex PCR, lists solely in-frame clones and lacks some. Of 310,000 or so clones detected, 70% to 90% appear once; the ten largest clones hold approximately 6.5%. This CDR3 contains 14 residues. V shed 6 bases and J shed 1 base, with 10 bases lying between them. Germline loops: CDR1 LNHDA, CDR2 SQIVND (reference sequence). The origin of this receptor is a man aged 18 to 30 who had recovered from COVID-19. What was sequenced was peripheral blood. The chain carries TRBV19 and TRBJ2-4; possible D gene TRBD1, 5 bases. CDR3 bases: TGTGCCAGTAGGACGTCAGGGGCCAAAAACATTCAGTACTTC. Translating it yields CASRTSGAKNIQYF.